Presented here are 28 T cell receptor beta chains from one specimen sequenced in a study of blood T cell repertoires in COVID-19. The repertoire was sequenced with immunoSEQ multiplex PCR; TCRdb's copy has only in-frame clones and lacks some. Of approximately 300,000 clones listed, 85% to 90% are singletons. The sample consisted of peripheral blood. The receptors here all came from a middle-aged woman with COVID-19, enrolled during active disease.

The rearrangement uses TRBV12-2 and TRBJ2-1; the table's D call TRBD2 went unverified against the DNA. TRBV12-2 is a known pseudogene. The CDR3 contains 16 residues. The CDR3 loop is CASRFRLAEAYNEQFF. The CDR3 coding sequence is TGTGCAAGTCGCTTCCGACTAGCGGAGGCTTACAATGAGCAGTTCTTC.

V gene TRBV7-9 combines with J gene TRBJ2-3; 9 bases align to TRBD1. Losses at the gene ends were 6 bases for V and 10 bases for J; bases not matched to a gene: 5. Germline V CDR1 and CDR2: SEHNR, FQNEAQ (reference sequence). This CDR3 region has 12 residues. CDR3 nucleotides: TGTGCCAGCAGTTGGGGACAGGGAGCGCAGTATTTT. Translation gives CASSWGQGAQYF.

J is TRBJ1-4 and V is TRBV28; TRBD1 matches at 8 bases. The germline V gene encodes CDR1 MDHEN and CDR2 SYDVKM. V trimming: 7 bases; J trimming: 8 bases; junction bases outside the gene matches: 9. The CDR3 runs to 14 residues. The CDR3 protein is CASTVDRGGEKLFF. CDR3 bases: TGTGCCAGCACCGTCGACAGGGGCGGAGAAAAACTGTTTTTT.

The rearrangement uses TRBV7-8 and TRBJ2-5; D ambiguous. CDR1 is SGHVS, CDR2 FQNEAQ, per germline. Trimming stripped 1 base from V and 3 bases from J, with 6 bases between. This CDR3 has 13 amino acids. CDR3 sequence: CASSLGEKETQYF. CDR3 DNA sequence: TGTGCCAGCAGCTTAGGAGAGAAAGAGACCCAGTACTTC.

The chain employs TRBV7-3 and TRBJ1-2; the match to TRBD1 covers 9 bases. Looked up from germline, CDR1 is SGHTA and CDR2 is FQGTGA. V lost 0 bases and J lost 8; bases outside the gene matches: 4. The CDR3 is 14 residues long. The CDR3 bases are TGTGCCAGCAGCTTAACGGGGACAGGGAAGGGCTACACCTTC. It codes for CASSLTGTGKGYTF.

This chain uses TRBV15 with TRBJ2-7; D unclear. Germline V gives CDR1 LNHNV, CDR2 YYDKDF (reference sequence). V shed 4 bases and J shed 3 bases, with 7 bases lying between them. The CDR3 loop spans 12 amino acids. The CDR3, as DNA: TGTGCCACCAGCATGTCAGGCTACGAGCAGTACTTC. Translating it yields CATSMSGYEQYF.

This chain joins TRBV30 and TRBJ2-7; D is unresolved. The V end was cut by 0 bases, the J end by 0 bases, with 6 bases between. Per the germline V gene, CDR1 is GTSNPN and CDR2 is SVGIG (reference sequence). The CDR3 runs to 13 residues. This CDR3 is CAWSVTVSYEQYF. The CDR3 nucleotides are TGTGCCTGGAGTGTCACGGTCTCCTACGAGCAGTACTTC.

DNA for the CDR3: TGTGCCAGCAGTGACGGGCGGGCGGTCGAGACCCAGTACTTC. It specifies CASSDGRAVETQYF. The rearrangement links TRBV2 to TRBJ2-5; tentatively, D is TRBD2 (5 bases). CDR3 length equals 14 residues. In germline, CDR1 is SNHLY, CDR2 FYNNEI. Between the trimmed V and J ends, which lost 3 bases and 5 bases, there was a span of 13 bases.

This sequence joins TRBV11-2 and TRBJ2-7, with unresolved D. Germline CDR1 SGHAT, CDR2 FQNNGV. The V end lost 5 bases, the J end lost 3 bases, and 11 bases lay between the germline ends. CDR3 length: 13 residues. CDR3 nucleotides: TGTGCCAGCAGCCGAGGCTACATCTACGAGCAGTACTTC. It encodes CASSRGYIYEQYF.

DNA of the CDR3: TGCGCCAGCAGCCAACCGACAGGGGATGCCTATGGCTACACCTTC. Translation gives CASSQPTGDAYGYTF. V and J are TRBV4-1 and TRBJ1-2, with 8 bases aligning to TRBD1. Germline CDR1 is MGHRA and CDR2 is YSYEKL. V was pared by 2 bases and J by 4 bases, with 6 bases of the junction left unmatched. The CDR3 loop spans 15 amino acids.

The chain joins TRBV28 to TRBJ2-7; 7 nucleotides match TRBD1. In germline, CDR1 is MDHEN, CDR2 SYDVKM. This CDR3 comprises 14 residues. V trimming: 7 bases; J trimming: 3 bases; junction bases outside the gene matches: 9. The CDR3 sequence is CASTSAGTVYEQYF. The CDR3 DNA follows: TGTGCCAGCACCTCGGCCGGGACAGTCTACGAGCAGTACTTC.

J is TRBJ1-1 and V is TRBV30, with 8 positions matching TRBD1. The germline V gene encodes CDR1 GTSNPN and CDR2 SVGIG (reference sequence). The V and J ends lost 4 bases and 1 base, in that order; junction bases with no gene match: 5. This CDR3 contains 14 residues. The CDR3 loop is CAWKAGGPNTEAFF. The CDR3 coding sequence is TGTGCCTGGAAAGCAGGGGGCCCGAACACTGAAGCTTTCTTT.

The J gene is TRBJ2-7, the V gene TRBV18, with 9 bases aligning to TRBD1. J was trimmed by 3 bases and V by 3 bases; bases with no gene match: 9. CDR1 KGHSH and CDR2 LQKENI come from the germline V gene. CDR3 length equals 16 residues. The CDR3: CASSPPGTGRSYEQYF. The CDR3 DNA reads TGTGCCAGCTCACCGCCCGGGACAGGGAGAAGCTACGAGCAGTACTTC.

V gene TRBV4-1 combines with J gene TRBJ1-2; D possibly corresponds to TRBD1 (6 bases). The V gene lost 0 bases and the J gene lost 0 bases, with 8 bases spanning the gap. Germline-derived CDR1 and CDR2 are MGHRA and YSYEKL. The CDR3 is made up of 15 amino acids. The CDR3 DNA reads TGCGCCAGCAGCCAAGAGCCAGGGGCTAACTATGGCTACACCTTC. This sequence encodes CASSQEPGANYGYTF.

This chain joins TRBV5-1 and TRBJ2-7, with 9 bases identical to TRBD1. This CDR3 is 14 amino acids long. J gave up 5 bases and V 4 bases, and 7 bases lay outside the gene matches. The V gene's germline CDR1 is SGHRS and CDR2 YFSETQ. The CDR3 spells CASSPGQGRDEQYF. The CDR3 DNA reads TGCGCCAGCAGCCCGGGACAGGGTCGTGACGAGCAGTACTTC.

The rearrangement joins TRBV2 to TRBJ1-2; D is unresolved. Germline V gene sequence: CDR1 SNHLY, CDR2 FYNNEI. V was clipped by 4 bases and J by 4 bases, with 13 bases between them. CDR3 length: 14 amino acids. CDR3 region: CASSGRGGLYGYTF. CDR3 nucleotide sequence: TGTGCCAGCAGTGGGCGGGGTGGGCTCTATGGCTACACCTTC.

V and J are TRBV30 and TRBJ2-3; 7 bases align to TRBD1. The trim removed 5 bases at V and 0 bases at J, leaving 5 bases unmatched. Germline lookup yields CDR1 GTSNPN and CDR2 SVGIG (reference sequence). The CDR3 is 14 amino acids. CDR3 region: CAWSGTDSTDTQYF. The CDR3 region has the DNA TGTGCCTGGTCCGGGACAGATAGCACAGATACGCAGTATTTT.

J is TRBJ1-2 and V is TRBV19; the match to TRBD1 covers 12 bases. In germline, CDR1 is LNHDA, CDR2 SQIVND (reference sequence). The CDR3 loop spans 18 amino acids. Unmatched junction bases numbered 14, after V lost 6 bases and J lost 3 bases. The CDR3 nucleotides are TGTGCCAGTAGACTACCGGATGGGACAGGGGGCTGGGACTATGGCTACACCTTC. This encodes CASRLPDGTGGWDYGYTF.

This chain connects TRBV2 to TRBJ2-1, with 7 nucleotides matching TRBD2. J gave up 15 bases and V 1 base, and 9 bases lay outside the gene matches. There are 13 residues in the CDR3. Germline lookup yields CDR1 SNHLY and CDR2 FYNNEI. The CDR3 loop is CASSEEGYGRRFF. The CDR3 region has the DNA TGTGCCAGCAGTGAAGAGGGTTACGGGAGGCGGTTCTTC.

This clone was seen only a few times. For the CDR3, the DNA is TGTGCCAGCAGGACACCAGGGACACTGAACACTGAAGCTTTCTTT. Translation: CASRTPGTLNTEAFF. The chain is built from TRBV6-5 and TRBJ1-1; tentative D call: TRBD1 (6 bases). Germline CDR1 is MNHEY and CDR2 is SVGAGI. The CDR3 runs 15 residues. V shed 6 bases and J shed 0 bases, with 14 bases lying between them.

The chain joins TRBV7-2 to TRBJ1-1; TRBD1 agrees at 7 bases. The V and J ends lost 2 bases and 11 bases, in that order; junction bases with no gene match: 8. The germline CDR1 and CDR2 sequences are SGHTA and FQGNSA. This CDR3 spans 13 amino acids. DNA of the CDR3: TGTGCCAGCAGCTTAAAGGGGGCAACCGAGGCTTTCTTT. Translated, it gives CASSLKGATEAFF.

V usage is TRBV5-1 and J usage is TRBJ1-4; 9 bases fit TRBD1. V gave up 2 bases and J gave up 4 bases; unmatched junction bases: 3. Germline assignment: CDR1 SGHRS and CDR2 YFSETQ. CDR3 length: 15 amino acids. CDR3 nucleotides: TGCGCCAGCAGCTTCCGGGACAGGGTTAATGAAAAACTGTTTTTT. This sequence encodes CASSFRDRVNEKLFF. The full variable domain, completed using reference TRBV5-1 and TRBJ1-4, is KAGVTQTPRYLIKTRGQQVTLSCSPISGHRSVSWYQQTPGQGLQFLFEYFSETQRNKGNFPGRFSGRQFSNSRSEMNVSTLELGDSALYLCASSFRDRVNEKLFFGSGTQLSVL.

The chain combines TRBV28 with TRBJ2-7; a possible D gene is TRBD1 (5 bases). CDR3 length equals 15 residues. The germline CDR1 and CDR2 sequences are MDHEN and SYDVKM. Trimming removed 5 bases at V and 1 base at J, with 15 bases between. The CDR3 here is CASSRRDSLSYEQYF. The CDR3 nucleotides are TGTGCCAGCAGTCGCCGCGACAGTTTATCCTACGAGCAGTACTTC.

This clone was picked up a small number of times. The chain combines TRBV30 with TRBJ1-3; TRBD1 agrees at 8 bases. CDR3 length equals 18 residues. Germline V gives CDR1 GTSNPN, CDR2 SVGIG (reference sequence). The ends lost 3 bases at V and 0 bases at J; junction bases unmatched: 13. As DNA, the CDR3 is TGTGCCTGGAGCCGGGACAGGACCCCCATAAGCTCTGGAAACACCATATATTTT. It translates to CAWSRDRTPISSGNTIYF.

V is TRBV2 and J is TRBJ2-7; maybe TRBD1 (6 bases). From germline, CDR1 is SNHLY and CDR2 FYNNEI. V lost 7 bases to trimming and J lost 6 bases, with 13 bases between them. This CDR3 contains 12 residues. The chain's CDR3 is CASKGDPREQYF. The CDR3 DNA is TGTGCCAGCAAGGGGGACCCGCGCGAGCAGTACTTC.

The V call is TRBV5-6, the J call TRBJ1-2; TRBD1 matches at 12 bases. V lost 5 bases to trimming and J lost 8 bases; unmatched junction nucleotides: 13. CDR3 size: 16 residues. CDR1 and CDR2 from the germline V gene are SGHDT and YYEEEE. Written as DNA, the CDR3 is TGTGCCAGCAGTTTTACCGGGACAGGGGGCGTAGGCGGCTACACCTTC. Translation gives CASSFTGTGGVGGYTF.

This chain links TRBV19 with TRBJ2-7; TRBD2 aligns across 9 bases. Germline assignment: CDR1 LNHDA and CDR2 SQIVND (reference sequence). Trimming took 7 bases from V and 3 from J; bases not matched to a gene: 4. This CDR3 comprises 13 residues. CDR3 sequence: CASNAGGLYEQYF. The CDR3 nucleotides read TGTGCCAGTAATGCGGGGGGGCTCTACGAGCAGTACTTC.

J is TRBJ2-5 and V is TRBV6-2 or TRBV6-3; tentative D call: TRBD2 (5 bases). In germline, CDR1 is MNHEY, CDR2 SVGEGT. Trimming took off 5 bases at V and 6 bases at J, with 19 bases between the two ends. The CDR3 runs to 15 residues. In DNA, the CDR3 is TGTGCCAGCAGTCCCGCGGGCCTACCACATCAGACCCAGTACTTC. As protein: CASSPAGLPHQTQYF.